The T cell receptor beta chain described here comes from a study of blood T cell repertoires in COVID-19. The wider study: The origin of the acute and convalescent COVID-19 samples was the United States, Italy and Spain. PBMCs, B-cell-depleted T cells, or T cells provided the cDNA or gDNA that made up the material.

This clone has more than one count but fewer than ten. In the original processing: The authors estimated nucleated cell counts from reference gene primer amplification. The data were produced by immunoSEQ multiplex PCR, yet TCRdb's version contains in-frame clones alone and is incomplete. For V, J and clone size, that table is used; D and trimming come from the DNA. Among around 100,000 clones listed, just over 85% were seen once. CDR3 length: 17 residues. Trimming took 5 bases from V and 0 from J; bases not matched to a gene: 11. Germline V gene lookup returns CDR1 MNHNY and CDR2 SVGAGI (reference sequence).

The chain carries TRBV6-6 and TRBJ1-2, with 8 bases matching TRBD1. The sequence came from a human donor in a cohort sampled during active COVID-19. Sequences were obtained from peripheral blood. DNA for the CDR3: TGTGCCAGCAGTCGAATGCCCGGGACAGGCTCTAACTATGGCTACACCTTC. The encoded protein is CASSRMPGTGSNYGYTF.